This TCR beta chain is drawn from a study of blood T cells in healthy people across ages. Overall study: Template switching retrieved approximately one barcoded beta molecule for each two T cells. Study outcomes and limitations: More naive CD4+ cells and higher diversity were found in long-lived than in aged donors. Investigators treated diversity estimates from one million T cells as underestimates.

The germline V and J ends were trimmed by 10 bases and 4 bases, with 10 bases remaining between them. Germline V gives CDR1 SNHLY, CDR2 FYNNEI. CDR3 length equals 11 residues. As regards this clonotype: Its antigen remains unknown.

For the second PCR, which ran for roughly 7 to 11 cycles, a sample-barcoded 5' primer and a J-beta primer mix were used. With 12 random nucleotides, a template-switch adaptor tagged each individual cDNA molecule. From the 5' RACE reads, TCRdb called clonotypes with MiXCR, one entry per CDR3 protein. The table shows 1.5 million to 2 million distinct CDR3 sequences, with around 42% occurring only once. The chain couples TRBV2 to TRBJ1-1, with no clear D. This TCR was recovered from a human donor in good health. Sample: blood. CDR3 sequence (DNA): TGTGCCATCCCGAGAAGCACTGAAGCTTTCTTT. This sequence encodes CAIPRSTEAFF.